This TCR beta chain was recorded in a study of PD-1 blockade in classical Hodgkin lymphoma. Notes on the study in general: Relapsed/refractory patients reportedly had the lowest baseline TCR diversity, below newly diagnosed patients, who were below healthy donors. Why repertoires differed is undefined; disease activity or prior therapy possibly contributed.

Time point in this sample: newly diagnosed, previously untreated cHL patient sample. Comparison samples consisted of PBMCs from newly diagnosed, untreated classical Hodgkin lymphoma. Profiled with immunoSEQ multiplex PCR; TCRdb holds only in-frame clones, not every one. The data contain fewer than 40,000 clones, roughly 94% of them singletons. As regards this clone: No antigen is known for it.

Per the germline V gene, CDR1 is SNHLY and CDR2 is FYNNEI. There are 14 residues in the CDR3. V lost 1 base and J 0 bases, leaving 4 bases between the germline ends. Sequencing input: peripheral blood mononuclear cells (PBMCs). This clonotype was sampled from a human donor with classical Hodgkin lymphoma. The gene calls are TRBV2 and TRBJ2-4, with D hard to call. CDR3 loop: CASSEEVAKNIQYF. The CDR3 region has the DNA TGTGCCAGCAGTGAAGAGGTAGCCAAAAACATTCAGTACTTC.